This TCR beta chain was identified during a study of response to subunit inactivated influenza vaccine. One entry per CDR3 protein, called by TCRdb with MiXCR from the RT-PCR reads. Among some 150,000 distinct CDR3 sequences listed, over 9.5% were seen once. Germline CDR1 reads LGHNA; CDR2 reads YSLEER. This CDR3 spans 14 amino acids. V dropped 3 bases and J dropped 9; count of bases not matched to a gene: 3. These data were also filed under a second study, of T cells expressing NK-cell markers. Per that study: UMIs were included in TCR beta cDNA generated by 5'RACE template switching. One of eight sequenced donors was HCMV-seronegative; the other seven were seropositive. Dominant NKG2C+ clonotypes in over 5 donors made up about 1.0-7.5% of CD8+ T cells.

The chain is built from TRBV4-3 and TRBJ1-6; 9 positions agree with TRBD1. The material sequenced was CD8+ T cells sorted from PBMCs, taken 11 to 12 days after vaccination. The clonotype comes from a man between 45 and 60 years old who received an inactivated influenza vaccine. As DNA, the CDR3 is TGCGCCAGCAGCCAGGGACAGGGTCTTTCACCCCTCCACTTT. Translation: CASSQGQGLSPLHF.